The 18 T cell receptor beta chains reported below all come from one sample, sequenced in a study of blood T cell repertoires in COVID-19. Only in-frame clones appear in the TCRdb table, and some are missing; sequencing was by immunoSEQ multiplex PCR. The data contain some 120,000 clones, around 70% of them seen just once; the ten biggest clones take up 5.5% to 7.5%. The sequenced sample was peripheral blood. The receptors stem from a man older than 75 with COVID-19, enrolled during active disease.

This clone was seen a few times. This rearrangement joins TRBV6-5 to TRBJ2-7, with D perhaps matching TRBD2 (6 bases). V lost 0 bases and J lost 11, with 11 bases in between. The germline V gene encodes CDR1 MNHEY and CDR2 SVGAGI. The CDR3 has 12 amino acids. The CDR3 here is CASSYSPGVEYF. DNA for the CDR3: TGTGCCAGCAGTTACTCGCCGGGGGTGGAGTACTTC.

This chain connects TRBV4-2 to TRBJ1-5; tentatively, D is TRBD1 (5 bases). CDR1 is LGHNA and CDR2 is YNFKEQ in the germline V gene. This CDR3 spans 14 amino acids. V dropped 1 base and J dropped 3 bases, with 7 bases sitting between them. CDR3 DNA: TGTGCCAGCAGCCAAGGACAGAACAATCAGCCCCAGCATTTT. It translates to CASSQGQNNQPQHF.

J is TRBJ2-1 and V is TRBV4-3, with 14 nucleotides matching TRBD2. The J segment lost 8 bases and the V segment lost 3 bases, leaving 3 bases of the junction unmatched. The CDR3 extends over 15 amino acids. CDR1 and CDR2 (germline): LGHNA, YSLEER. The CDR3 reads CASSHGTSGSHEQFF. The CDR3 DNA follows: TGCGCCAGCAGCCACGGGACTAGCGGGAGCCATGAGCAGTTCTTC.

V gene TRBV5-1 combines with J gene TRBJ1-1; 11 bases match TRBD1. Germline V gene data show CDR1 as SGHRS and CDR2 as YFSETQ. Trimming cost V 4 bases and J 1 base; bases outside gene matches: 3. The CDR3 covers 15 residues. CDR3 sequence: CASSTGTGGNTEAFF. The CDR3 coding sequence is TGCGCCAGCAGCACGGGGACAGGGGGGAACACTGAAGCTTTCTTT.

This clone has just one count. The chain recombines TRBV6-4 with TRBJ2-7; the D gene is possibly TRBD2 (5 bases). The V end lost 5 bases, the J end lost 6 bases, and 14 bases lay between the germline ends. The CDR3 runs to 13 residues. The germline gives CDR1 MRHNA, CDR2 SNTAGT. CDR3 in amino acids: CASSIPPGSEQYF. In DNA, the CDR3 is TGTGCCAGCAGTATACCCCCGGGGTCCGAGCAGTACTTC.

This rearrangement joins TRBV5-1 to TRBJ2-2; D gene unclear. V lost 0 bases and J lost 6, with 6 bases in between. Per the germline V gene, CDR1 is SGHRS and CDR2 is YFSETQ. There are 13 residues in the CDR3. In DNA, the CDR3 is TGCGCCAGCAGCTTGGTTGAGTCCGGGGAGCTGTTTTTT. The encoded protein is CASSLVESGELFF.

The chain links TRBV5-6 to TRBJ1-5, with 7 bases that match TRBD1. Unmatched junction bases numbered 1, after V lost 4 bases and J lost 6 bases. The CDR3 sequence is 12 residues long. Germline values: CDR1 SGHDT, CDR2 YYEEEE. CDR3 nucleotides: TGTGCCAGCAGCGAGGGGGCTCAGCCCCAGCATTTT. Its protein is CASSEGAQPQHF.

This chain links TRBV6-1 with TRBJ2-5; D unresolved. Germline assignment: CDR1 MNHNS and CDR2 SASEGT. Trimming took 3 bases from V and 7 from J, leaving 24 bases between them. The CDR3 length is 17 residues. The CDR3 region has the DNA TGTGCCAGCAGTGATAGTGGGTTAGCCAGCGCCGCGGCGACCCAGTACTTC. This encodes CASSDSGLASAAATQYF.

Only one count was recorded for this clone. The chain is built from TRBV28 and TRBJ1-2, with 10 bases fitting TRBD1. Germline V CDR1 and CDR2: MDHEN, SYDVKM. The CDR3 loop spans 16 amino acids. J gave up 1 base and V 2 bases, and 4 bases lay outside the gene matches. The DNA of the CDR3 is TGTGCCAGCAGTTTAATGGGGGACAGGGGTAACTATGGCTACACCTTC. Translation gives CASSLMGDRGNYGYTF.

This clone turned up a few times. The chain has TRBV28 and TRBJ1-2; D gene unclear. CDR1 and CDR2 from the germline V gene are MDHEN and SYDVKM. Trimming stripped 1 base from V and 4 bases from J, with 10 bases between. The CDR3 is 14 residues long. CDR3: CASSLFGDGYGYTF. The CDR3 DNA is TGTGCCAGCAGTTTATTCGGGGATGGCTATGGCTACACCTTC.

The chain couples TRBV6-1 to TRBJ2-2; the D is unclear. Trimming cost V 1 base and J 6 bases, with 15 bases left between them. CDR3 size: 16 residues. Looked up from germline, CDR1 is MNHNS and CDR2 is SASEGT. In DNA form, the CDR3 reads TGTGCCAGCAGTGAAGAGAGGCAGATTGGGTCCGGGGAGCTGTTTTTT. Its translation: CASSEERQIGSGELFF.

This chain uses TRBV7-3 with TRBJ2-3; 13 bases align to TRBD2. Germline CDR1 is SGHTA and CDR2 is FQGTGA. This CDR3 is built from 15 residues. Trimming at V came to 8 bases and at J to 4 bases, leaving 6 bases not matched to a gene. The CDR3 loop reads CASGRGLAGPDTQYF. CDR3 DNA: TGTGCCAGCGGGAGGGGACTAGCGGGACCAGATACGCAGTATTTT.

The chain has TRBV3-1 (or the pseudogene TRBV3-2) and TRBJ1-5; 8 bases map to TRBD1. The CDR3 runs to 16 residues. Losses at the gene ends were 2 bases for V and 4 bases for J; bases not matched to a gene: 7. CDR1 LGHDT and CDR2 YNNKEL come from the germline V gene (reference sequence). The CDR3 sequence is CASSQPDRGPNQPQHF. CDR3 nucleotide sequence: TGTGCCAGCAGCCAACCCGACAGGGGCCCGAATCAGCCCCAGCATTTT.

The CDR3 loop reads CASSEDRGNLETQYF. CDR3 bases: TGTGCCAGCTCGGAGGACAGGGGTAATTTGGAGACCCAGTACTTC. V gene TRBV27 combines with J gene TRBJ2-5; TRBD1 agrees at 9 bases. Trimming removed 8 bases from V and 5 bases from J; junction bases left unmatched: 12. CDR1 MNHEY and CDR2 SMNVEV come from the germline V gene (reference sequence). The CDR3 length is 15 residues.

The V gene is TRBV6-1, the J gene TRBJ1-6; D not resolved. Germline lookup yields CDR1 MNHNS and CDR2 SASEGT. CDR3 length equals 16 residues. V was trimmed by 0 bases and J by 7 bases, leaving 13 bases between them. The CDR3 region has the DNA TGTGCCAGCAGTGAAGCCCTTCAATATCTAAATTCACCCCTCCACTTT. Amino acid sequence: CASSEALQYLNSPLHF.

The CDR3 region has the DNA TGTGCCAGCAGCCAAGACTGGGCGGGAGGACAAGAGACCCAGTACTTC. Translation gives CASSQDWAGGQETQYF. The chain links TRBV4-2 to TRBJ2-5, with 8 bases matching TRBD2. The V gene end was trimmed by 0 bases and the J gene end by 2 bases; junction bases not matched to a gene: 5. CDR1 and CDR2 from the germline V gene are LGHNA and YNFKEQ. This CDR3 comprises 16 residues.

This chain joins TRBV2 and TRBJ1-2; TRBD1 agrees at 10 bases. This CDR3 contains 15 residues. Germline loops: CDR1 SNHLY, CDR2 FYNNEI. With V trimmed by 4 bases and J by 9 bases, 11 bases remained unmatched. Here the CDR3 reads CASSATGGGTVSYTF. The CDR3 coding sequence is TGTGCCAGCAGTGCGACAGGGGGCGGGACAGTCAGCTACACCTTC.

The chain recombines TRBV7-2 with TRBJ1-1, with a weak D call TRBD1 (6 bases). Germline CDR1 is SGHTA and CDR2 is FQGNSA. The CDR3 loop spans 14 amino acids. The ends were cut back, 5 bases at V and 5 bases at J, with 15 bases in the middle. The CDR3 DNA reads TGTGCCAGCAGCCCGAGGGGGTTTGGGACTGAAGCTTTCTTT. Protein product: CASSPRGFGTEAFF.